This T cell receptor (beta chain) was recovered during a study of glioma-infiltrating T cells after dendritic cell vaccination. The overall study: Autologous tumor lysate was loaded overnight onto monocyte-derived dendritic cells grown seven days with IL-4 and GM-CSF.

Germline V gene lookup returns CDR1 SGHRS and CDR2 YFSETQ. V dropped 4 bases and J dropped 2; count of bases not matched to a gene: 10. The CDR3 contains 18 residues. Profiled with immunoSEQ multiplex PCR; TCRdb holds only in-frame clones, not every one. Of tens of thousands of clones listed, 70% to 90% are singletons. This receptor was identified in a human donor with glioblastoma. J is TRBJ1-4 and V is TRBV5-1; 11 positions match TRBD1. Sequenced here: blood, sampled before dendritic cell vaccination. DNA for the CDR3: TGCGCCAGCAGCCGCAGGGACAGGGGGTACGGCACTAATGAAAAACTGTTTTTT. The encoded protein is CASSRRDRGYGTNEKLFF. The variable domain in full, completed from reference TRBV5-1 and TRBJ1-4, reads KAGVTQTPRYLIKTRGQQVTLSCSPISGHRSVSWYQQTPGQGLQFLFEYFSETQRNKGNFPGRFSGRQFSNSRSEMNVSTLELGDSALYLCASSRRDRGYGTNEKLFFGSGTQLSVL.